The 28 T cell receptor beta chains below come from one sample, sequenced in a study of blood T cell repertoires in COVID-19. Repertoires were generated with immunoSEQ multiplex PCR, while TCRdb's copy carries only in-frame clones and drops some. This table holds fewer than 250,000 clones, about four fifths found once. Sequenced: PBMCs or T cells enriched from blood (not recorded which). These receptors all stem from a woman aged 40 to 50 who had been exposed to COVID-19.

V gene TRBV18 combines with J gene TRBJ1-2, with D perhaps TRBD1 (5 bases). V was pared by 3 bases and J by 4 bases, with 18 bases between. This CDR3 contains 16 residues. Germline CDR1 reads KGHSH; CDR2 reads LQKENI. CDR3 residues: CASSPRIDRGVYGYTF. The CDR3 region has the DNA TGTGCCAGCTCACCGCGCATTGACAGAGGCGTCTATGGCTACACCTTC.

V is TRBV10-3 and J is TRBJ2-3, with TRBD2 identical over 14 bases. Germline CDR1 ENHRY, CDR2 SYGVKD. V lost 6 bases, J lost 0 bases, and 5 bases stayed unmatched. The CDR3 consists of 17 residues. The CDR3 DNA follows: TGTGCCATCAGGAGACTAGCGGGGGGGCCAAGCACAGATACGCAGTATTTT. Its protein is CAIRRLAGGPSTDTQYF.

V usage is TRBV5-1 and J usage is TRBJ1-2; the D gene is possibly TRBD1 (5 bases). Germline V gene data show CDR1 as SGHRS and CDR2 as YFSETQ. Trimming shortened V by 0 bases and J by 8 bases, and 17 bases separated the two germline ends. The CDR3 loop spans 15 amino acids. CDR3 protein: CASSLGWEGVSGYTF. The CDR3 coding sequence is TGCGCCAGCAGCTTGGGCTGGGAAGGGGTTAGCGGCTACACCTTC.

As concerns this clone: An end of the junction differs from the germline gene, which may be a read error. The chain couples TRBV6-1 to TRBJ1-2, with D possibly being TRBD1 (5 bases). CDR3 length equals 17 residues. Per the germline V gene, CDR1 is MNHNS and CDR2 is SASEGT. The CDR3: CASSEGWDRPGMGGYTF. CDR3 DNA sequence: TGTGCCAGCAGCGAAGGGTGGGATCGGCCAGGGATGGGTGGCTACACCTTC.

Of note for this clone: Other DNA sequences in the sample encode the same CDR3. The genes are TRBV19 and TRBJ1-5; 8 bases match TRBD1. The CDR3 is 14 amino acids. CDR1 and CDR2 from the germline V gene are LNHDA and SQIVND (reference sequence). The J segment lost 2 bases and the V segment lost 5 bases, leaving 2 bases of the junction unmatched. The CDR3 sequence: CASSSTGGNQPQHF. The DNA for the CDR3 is TGTGCCAGTAGTTCGACAGGGGGCAATCAGCCCCAGCATTTT.

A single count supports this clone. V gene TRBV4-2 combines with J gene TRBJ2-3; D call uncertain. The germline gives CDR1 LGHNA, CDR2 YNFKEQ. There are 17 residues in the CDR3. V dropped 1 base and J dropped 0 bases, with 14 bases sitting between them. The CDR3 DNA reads TGTGCCAGCAGCCAAGTAACAGCCGGAACTAGCACAGATACGCAGTATTTT. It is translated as CASSQVTAGTSTDTQYF.

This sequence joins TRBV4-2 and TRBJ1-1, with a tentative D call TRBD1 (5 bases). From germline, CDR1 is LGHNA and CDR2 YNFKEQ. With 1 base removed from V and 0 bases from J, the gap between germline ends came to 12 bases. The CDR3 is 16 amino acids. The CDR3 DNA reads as TGTGCCAGCAGCCAAGCTGCAGGGTATGTGAACACTGAAGCTTTCTTT. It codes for CASSQAAGYVNTEAFF.

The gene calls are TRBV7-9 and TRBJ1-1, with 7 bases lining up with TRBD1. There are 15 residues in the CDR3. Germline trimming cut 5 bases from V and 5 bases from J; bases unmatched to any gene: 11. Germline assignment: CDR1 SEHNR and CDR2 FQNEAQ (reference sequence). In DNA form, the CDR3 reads TGTGCCAGCAGCCCCACCTTGGCAGGGGGGACTGAAGCTTTCTTT. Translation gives CASSPTLAGGTEAFF.

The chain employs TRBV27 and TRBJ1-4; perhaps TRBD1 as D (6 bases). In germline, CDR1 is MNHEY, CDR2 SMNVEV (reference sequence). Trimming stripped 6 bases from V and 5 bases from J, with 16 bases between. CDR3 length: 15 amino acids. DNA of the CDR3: TGTGCCAGCAGATACCAACTAGGGGGAAATGAAAAACTGTTTTTT. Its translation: CASRYQLGGNEKLFF.

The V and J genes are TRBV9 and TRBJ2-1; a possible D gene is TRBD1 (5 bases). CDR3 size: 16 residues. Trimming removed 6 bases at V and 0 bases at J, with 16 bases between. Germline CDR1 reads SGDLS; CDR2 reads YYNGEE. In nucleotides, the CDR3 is TGTGCCAGCACCCGACAGACTTCGAGCTCCTACAATGAGCAGTTCTTC. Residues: CASTRQTSSSYNEQFF.

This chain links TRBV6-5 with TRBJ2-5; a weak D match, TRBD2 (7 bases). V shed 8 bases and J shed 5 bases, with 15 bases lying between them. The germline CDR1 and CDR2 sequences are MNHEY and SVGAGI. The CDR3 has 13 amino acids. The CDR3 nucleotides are TGTGCCAGCGGAACGGGGGGCGTGGAGACCCAGTACTTC. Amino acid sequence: CASGTGGVETQYF.

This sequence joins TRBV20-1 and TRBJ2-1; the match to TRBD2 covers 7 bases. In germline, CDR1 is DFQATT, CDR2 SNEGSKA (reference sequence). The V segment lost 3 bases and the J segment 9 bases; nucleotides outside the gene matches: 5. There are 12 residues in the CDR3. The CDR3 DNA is TGCAGTGCTAGTCCACTAGCGCTTGAGCAGTTCTTC. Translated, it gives CSASPLALEQFF.

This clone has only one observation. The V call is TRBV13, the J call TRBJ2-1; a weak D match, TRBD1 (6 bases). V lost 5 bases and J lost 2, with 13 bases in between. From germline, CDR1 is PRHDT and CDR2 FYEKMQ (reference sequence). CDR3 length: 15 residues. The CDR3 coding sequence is TGTGCCAGCAGCCCTACCTGGGACACCTACAATGAGCAGTTCTTC. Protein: CASSPTWDTYNEQFF.

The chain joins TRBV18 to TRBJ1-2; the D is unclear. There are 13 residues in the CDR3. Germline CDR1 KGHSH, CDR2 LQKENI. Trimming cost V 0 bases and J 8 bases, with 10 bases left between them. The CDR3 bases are TGTGCCAGCTCACCACCCACTCCCCCCGGCTACACCTTC. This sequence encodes CASSPPTPPGYTF.

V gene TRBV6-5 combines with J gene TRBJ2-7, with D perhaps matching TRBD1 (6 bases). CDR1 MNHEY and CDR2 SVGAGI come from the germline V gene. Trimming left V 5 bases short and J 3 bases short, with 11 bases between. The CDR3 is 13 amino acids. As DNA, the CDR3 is TGTGCCAGCAGTACCGAACAGGGCTACGAGCAGTACTTC. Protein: CASSTEQGYEQYF.

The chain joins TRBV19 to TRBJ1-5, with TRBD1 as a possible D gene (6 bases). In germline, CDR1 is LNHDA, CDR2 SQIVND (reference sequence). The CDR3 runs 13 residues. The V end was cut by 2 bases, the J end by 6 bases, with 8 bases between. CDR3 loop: CASSIWGLQPQHF. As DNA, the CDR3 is TGTGCCAGTAGTATATGGGGGCTTCAGCCCCAGCATTTT.

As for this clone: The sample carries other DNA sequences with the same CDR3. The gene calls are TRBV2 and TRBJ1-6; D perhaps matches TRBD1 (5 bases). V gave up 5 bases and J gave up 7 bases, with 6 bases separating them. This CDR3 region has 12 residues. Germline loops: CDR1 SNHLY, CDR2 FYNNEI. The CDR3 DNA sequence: TGTGCCAGCAGTAGACAGAATTCACCCCTCCACTTT. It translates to CASSRQNSPLHF.

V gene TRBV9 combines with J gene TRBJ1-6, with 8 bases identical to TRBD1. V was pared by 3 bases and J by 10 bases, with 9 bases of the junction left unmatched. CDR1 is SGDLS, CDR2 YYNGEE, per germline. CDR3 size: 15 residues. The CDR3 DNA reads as TGTGCCAGCAGCGCCTACGGAGACAGGGGATCACCCCTCCACTTT. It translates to CASSAYGDRGSPLHF.

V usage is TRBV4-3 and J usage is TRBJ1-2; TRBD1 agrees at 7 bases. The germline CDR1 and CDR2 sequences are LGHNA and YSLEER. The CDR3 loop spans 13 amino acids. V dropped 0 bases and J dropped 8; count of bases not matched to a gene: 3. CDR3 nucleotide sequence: TGCGCCAGCAGCCAAGATAGGACAGGCGGCTACACCTTC. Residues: CASSQDRTGGYTF.

DNA of the CDR3: TGTGCCAGCAGGGCCGGGGCTAGCGGGGCCACAGATACGCAGTATTTT. This sequence encodes CASRAGASGATDTQYF. The J gene is TRBJ2-3, the V gene TRBV6-4; 9 bases are shared with TRBD2. The CDR3 consists of 16 residues. The V gene's germline CDR1 is MRHNA and CDR2 SNTAGT. The V gene end was trimmed by 6 bases and the J gene end by 2 bases; junction bases not matched to a gene: 9.

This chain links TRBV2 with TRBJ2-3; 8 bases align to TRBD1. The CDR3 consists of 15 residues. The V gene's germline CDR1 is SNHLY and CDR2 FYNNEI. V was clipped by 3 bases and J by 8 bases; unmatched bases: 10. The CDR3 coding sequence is TGTGCCAGCAGTGACGAACGGACAGGGCAGGGTACGCAGTATTTT. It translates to CASSDERTGQGTQYF.

CDR3 residues: CASSAQGPEEKYF. In DNA, the CDR3 is TGTGCCAGCAGCGCTCAAGGCCCTGAGGAAAAGTACTTC. The rearrangement links TRBV21-1 to TRBJ2-5; TRBD2 reflects the table's D call only, with no check against the DNA. TRBV21-1 is classified as a pseudogene. The CDR3 covers 13 residues.

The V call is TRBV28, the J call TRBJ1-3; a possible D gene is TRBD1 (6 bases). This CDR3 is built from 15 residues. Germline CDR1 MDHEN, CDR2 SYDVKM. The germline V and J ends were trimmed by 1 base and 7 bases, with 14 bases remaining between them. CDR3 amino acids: CASSLFSRGDNTIYF. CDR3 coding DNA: TGTGCCAGCAGTTTATTTTCCAGGGGTGACAACACCATATATTTT.

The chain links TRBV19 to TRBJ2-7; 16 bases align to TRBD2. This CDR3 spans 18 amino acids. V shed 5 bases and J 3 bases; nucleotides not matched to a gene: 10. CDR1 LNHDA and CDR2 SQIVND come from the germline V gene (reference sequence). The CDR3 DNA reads TGTGCCAGTAGTCTATCCCCGGGACTAGCGGGGGGGAGCTACGAGCAGTACTTC. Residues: CASSLSPGLAGGSYEQYF.

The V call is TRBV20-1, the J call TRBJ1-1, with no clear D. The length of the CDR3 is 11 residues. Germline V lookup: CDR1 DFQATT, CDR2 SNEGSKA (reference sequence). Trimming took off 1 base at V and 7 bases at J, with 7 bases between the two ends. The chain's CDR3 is CSARVRFEAFF. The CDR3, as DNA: TGCAGTGCTAGAGTGAGGTTTGAAGCTTTCTTT.

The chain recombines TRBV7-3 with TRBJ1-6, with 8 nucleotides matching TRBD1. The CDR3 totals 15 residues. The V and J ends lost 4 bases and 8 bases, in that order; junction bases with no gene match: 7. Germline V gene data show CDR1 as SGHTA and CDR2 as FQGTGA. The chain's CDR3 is CASSSTGTGDSPLHF. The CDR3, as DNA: TGTGCCAGCAGCTCGACCGGGACAGGAGATTCACCCCTCCACTTT.

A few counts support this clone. The CDR3 DNA follows: TGTGCCAGCAGTTTGCAGGGCGAGGGCAATCAGCCCCAGCATTTT. It translates to CASSLQGEGNQPQHF. The chain combines TRBV11-2 with TRBJ1-5, with D possibly being TRBD1 (5 bases). Germline values: CDR1 SGHAT, CDR2 FQNNGV. Trimming stripped 6 bases from V and 2 bases from J, with 14 bases between. CDR3 length equals 15 residues.

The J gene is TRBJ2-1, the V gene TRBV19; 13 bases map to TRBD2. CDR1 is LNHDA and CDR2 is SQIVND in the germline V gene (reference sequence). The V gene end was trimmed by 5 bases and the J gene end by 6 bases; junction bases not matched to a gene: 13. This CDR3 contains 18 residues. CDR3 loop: CASSHFFTSGGAGNEQFF. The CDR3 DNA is TGTGCCAGTAGTCACTTTTTCACTAGCGGGGGGGCGGGCAATGAGCAGTTCTTC.